Below, one T cell receptor beta chain is given with its context. Other nucleotide sequences in the sample specify the same CDR3. There are 11 residues in the CDR3. Trimming left V 6 bases short and J 4 bases short, with 4 bases between. Per germline, CDR1 MDHEN and CDR2 SYDVKM. The data belong to a study of T cell responses to AZD1222 COVID-19 vaccine. Generated by immunoSEQ multiplex PCR, the TCRdb table keeps only in-frame clones and is missing some. This table holds around 130,000 clones, more than 80% found once. The gene calls are TRBV28 and TRBJ1-5; D not resolved. This sample comprised peripheral blood, obtained on day 0 of AZD1222 vaccination. The receptor comes from an adult in good health. Here the CDR3 reads CASSLNQPQHF. The CDR3 nucleotides are TGTGCCAGCAGCTTAAATCAGCCCCAGCATTTT.